Below are 30 T cell receptor beta chains sequenced from a single sample in a study of cytomegalovirus exposure and HLA in healthy donors. The study ran its PCR with 60 Vbeta and 13 Jbeta primers. Data came from immunoSEQ multiplex PCR; TCRdb stores just in-frame clones and leaves some out. Reported are approximately 180,000 clones; the ten largest clones contain 6.5%. The material sequenced was PBMCs. The receptors here all came from a man aged 25-45 years in good health and CMV-seronegative.

The rearrangement links TRBV7-2 to TRBJ1-4, with 9 bases aligning to TRBD1. The CDR3 is 15 amino acids. The V and J ends lost 5 bases and 8 bases, in that order; junction bases with no gene match: 9. Germline CDR1 reads SGHTA; CDR2 reads FQGNSA. As DNA, the CDR3 is TGTGCCAGCAGCCCCCCCGGGACAGGGAACGAAAAACTGTTTTTT. It specifies CASSPPGTGNEKLFF.

The chain joins TRBV5-4 to TRBJ1-1; D is unresolved. The V end was cut by 5 bases, the J end by 1 base, with 6 bases between. The CDR3 is 12 amino acids. CDR1 is SGHNT, CDR2 YYREEE, per germline (reference sequence). The CDR3 reads CASSTANTEAFF. The CDR3 region has the DNA TGTGCCAGCAGTACAGCGAACACTGAAGCTTTCTTT.

The chain couples TRBV19 to TRBJ2-7; a possible D gene is TRBD1 (6 bases). Germline CDR1 is LNHDA and CDR2 is SQIVND (reference sequence). The CDR3 sequence is 16 residues long. Trimming took 5 bases from V and 2 from J, leaving 19 bases between them. DNA of the CDR3: TGTGCCAGTAGTGACTCCGGGACACTTTTAACCTACGAGCAGTACTTC. Its translation: CASSDSGTLLTYEQYF.

This chain uses TRBV4-1 with TRBJ2-5; D is possibly TRBD2 (5 bases). The ends were cut back, 4 bases at V and 0 bases at J, with 9 bases in the middle. CDR3 length: 14 amino acids. CDR1 and CDR2 (germline): MGHRA, YSYEKL. The CDR3 nucleotides read TGCGCCAGCAGCCGAGGGTTGTACCAAGAGACCCAGTACTTC. It is translated as CASSRGLYQETQYF.

V gene TRBV5-8 combines with J gene TRBJ1-1, with 9 bases fitting TRBD1. The CDR3 is 20 amino acids. The germline gives CDR1 SGHTS, CDR2 YDEGEE. V was clipped by 3 bases and J by 4 bases; unmatched bases: 22. CDR3 loop: CASSSYRSTGQGFLGTEAFF. As DNA, the CDR3 is TGTGCCAGCAGCTCGTATAGAAGTACGGGACAGGGCTTTTTGGGCACTGAAGCTTTCTTT.

The chain carries TRBV7-9 and TRBJ1-5; D is ambiguous. The V end was cut by 1 base, the J end by 7 bases, with 8 bases between. This CDR3 contains 13 residues. Germline CDR1 and CDR2: SEHNR and FQNEAQ (reference sequence). The CDR3 here is CASSLEGDQPQHF. CDR3 nucleotide sequence: TGTGCCAGCAGCTTAGAAGGAGACCAGCCCCAGCATTTT.

The chain has TRBV7-2 and TRBJ2-7; 7 nucleotides line up with TRBD2. V trimming: 2 bases; J trimming: 3 bases; junction bases outside the gene matches: 7. Germline V gene sequence: CDR1 SGHTA, CDR2 FQGNSA. This CDR3 region has 15 residues. The CDR3 protein is CASSLMGGFYYEQYF. CDR3 nucleotide sequence: TGTGCCAGCAGCTTAATGGGGGGGTTCTACTACGAGCAGTACTTC.

This chain uses TRBV10-3 with TRBJ1-5; 7 positions agree with TRBD1. The CDR3 totals 14 residues. Per the germline V gene, CDR1 is ENHRY and CDR2 is SYGVKD. V dropped 8 bases and J dropped 5; count of bases not matched to a gene: 9. The CDR3 nucleotides read TGTGCCATCCGCAAGGGGGCAGATGATCAGCCCCAGCATTTT. This sequence encodes CAIRKGADDQPQHF.

V and J are TRBV5-1 and TRBJ1-1, with 9 bases matching TRBD1. V lost 4 bases to trimming and J lost 4 bases; unmatched junction nucleotides: 5. Germline CDR1 is SGHRS and CDR2 is YFSETQ. This CDR3 spans 14 amino acids. The CDR3 here is CASSTQGAGTEAFF. The CDR3 DNA sequence: TGCGCCAGCAGCACACAGGGGGCTGGCACTGAAGCTTTCTTT.

V usage is TRBV30 and J usage is TRBJ1-4; a weak D match, TRBD1 (6 bases). This CDR3 is 16 amino acids long. The ends were cut back, 1 base at V and 8 bases at J, with 20 bases in the middle. CDR1 is GTSNPN, CDR2 SVGIG, per germline (reference sequence). Here the CDR3 reads CAWSATWGQGIEKLFF. The CDR3, as DNA: TGTGCCTGGAGTGCAACGTGGGGGCAGGGAATCGAAAAACTGTTTTTT.

This rearrangement joins TRBV7-2 to TRBJ2-7, with D perhaps matching TRBD1 (6 bases). V was clipped by 1 base and J by 2 bases, with 9 bases between them. CDR3 size: 14 residues. The germline CDR1 and CDR2 sequences are SGHTA and FQGNSA. The CDR3 is CASSLVRTAYEQYF. The CDR3, as DNA: TGTGCCAGCAGCTTAGTTCGGACAGCCTACGAGCAGTACTTC. The variable domain in full, completed from reference TRBV7-2 and TRBJ2-7, reads GAGVSQSPSNKVTEKGKDVELRCDPISGHTALYWYRQSLGQGLEFLIYFQGNSAPDKSGLPSDRFSAERTGGSVSTLTIQRTQQEDSAVYLCASSLVRTAYEQYFGPGTRLTVT.

The chain couples TRBV21-1 to TRBJ2-7; TRBD1, the table's D call, lacks a check against the DNA. TRBV21-1 is a pseudogene locus. The CDR3 runs 17 residues. CDR3 protein: CASSSRTGFCFPYEQYF. The CDR3 DNA reads as TGTGCCAGCAGCTCGCGGACAGGGTTTTGTTTCCCCTACGAGCAGTACTTC.

The rearrangement uses TRBV19 and TRBJ2-3; tentatively, D is TRBD2 (5 bases). In germline, CDR1 is LNHDA, CDR2 SQIVND (reference sequence). This CDR3 comprises 14 residues. The V and J ends lost 5 bases and 1 base respectively, with 10 bases between them. CDR3 nucleotide sequence: TGTGCCAGTAGTCCCCTCGGGGGCACAGATACGCAGTATTTT. It yields the protein CASSPLGGTDTQYF.

CDR3 residues: CASRGQQNTEAFF. In DNA, the CDR3 is TGCGCCAGCAGGGGACAGCAGAACACTGAAGCTTTCTTT. V and J are TRBV10-1 and TRBJ1-1, with 7 bases aligning to TRBD1. Germline-derived CDR1 and CDR2 are WNHNN and SYGVQD (reference sequence). This CDR3 contains 13 residues. Trimming removed 6 bases from V and 1 base from J; junction bases left unmatched: 2.

The chain has TRBV9 and TRBJ2-5, with 10 nucleotides matching TRBD2. The germline V gene has CDR1 SGDLS and CDR2 YYNGEE. The CDR3 spans 14 residues. Unmatched junction bases numbered 4, after V lost 4 bases and J lost 4 bases. CDR3 protein: CASSTRLAGETQYF. CDR3 DNA: TGTGCCAGCAGCACAAGACTAGCGGGAGAGACCCAGTACTTC.

The chain has TRBV5-1 and TRBJ2-7; 8 bases align to TRBD1. Germline CDR1 SGHRS, CDR2 YFSETQ. CDR3 length equals 15 residues. Trimming cost V 0 bases and J 5 bases; bases outside gene matches: 7. The CDR3 bases are TGCGCCAGCAGCTTGGAGGGCAGGGGGCCCGACGAGCAGTACTTC. It encodes CASSLEGRGPDEQYF.

The chain joins TRBV7-2 to TRBJ2-7; 7 bases agree with TRBD1. V shed 1 base and J 6 bases; nucleotides not matched to a gene: 0. The CDR3 has 12 residues. The V gene's germline CDR1 is SGHTA and CDR2 FQGNSA. The CDR3 coding sequence is TGTGCCAGCAGCTTAGACAGGGGCGAGCAGTACTTC. Translation: CASSLDRGEQYF.

The V call is TRBV4-2, the J call TRBJ1-5, with D possibly TRBD1 on 5 matching bases. The CDR3 runs to 14 residues. V dropped 0 bases and J dropped 4 bases, with 7 bases sitting between them. Germline V gives CDR1 LGHNA, CDR2 YNFKEQ. The CDR3 nucleotides are TGTGCCAGCAGCCAAGAGGACATTAATCAGCCCCAGCATTTT. Its protein is CASSQEDINQPQHF.

CDR3 protein: CASSVSTGEGEKLFF. In nucleotides, the CDR3 is TGTGCCAGCAGTGTCTCGACAGGGGAGGGTGAAAAACTGTTTTTT. The rearrangement links TRBV27 to TRBJ1-4; TRBD1 matches at 8 bases. Germline V gene lookup returns CDR1 MNHEY and CDR2 SMNVEV (reference sequence). The V and J ends lost 5 bases and 7 bases, in that order; junction bases with no gene match: 9. This CDR3 spans 15 amino acids.

This sequence joins TRBV23-1 and TRBJ2-7; D gene ambiguous. TRBV23-1 is labeled an ORF, and its function is uncertain. The CDR3 covers 14 residues. Deletions cut 10 bases from V and 3 bases from J, with 19 bases between. CDR3 protein: CAIGLSTRSYEQYF. The DNA of the CDR3 is TGCGCCATCGGCCTTTCCACAAGGAGCTACGAGCAGTACTTC.

The rearrangement links TRBV7-8 to TRBJ2-7; the match to TRBD2 covers 10 bases. V dropped 5 bases and J dropped 0; count of bases not matched to a gene: 7. The length of the CDR3 is 16 residues. Germline-derived CDR1 and CDR2 are SGHVS and FQNEAQ. CDR3 sequence reads: CASSITSGVSSYEQYF. The DNA of the CDR3 is TGTGCCAGCAGCATAACTAGCGGGGTTAGCTCCTACGAGCAGTACTTC. The full variable domain, with the rest looked up from reference TRBV7-8 and TRBJ2-7, is GAGVSQSPRYKVAKRGQDVALRCDPISGHVSLFWYQQALGQGPEFLTYFQNEAQLDKSGLPSDRFFAERPEGSVSTLKIQRTQQEDSAVYLCASSITSGVSSYEQYFGPGTRLTVT.

J is TRBJ2-1 and V is TRBV11-3; D might be TRBD1 (6 bases). Trimming removed 0 bases from V and 4 bases from J, with 10 bases in between. The CDR3 spans 15 residues. CDR1 is SGHNT and CDR2 is YENEEA in the germline V gene. The chain's CDR3 is CASSLEGGTYNEQFF. The CDR3 DNA follows: TGTGCCAGCAGCTTAGAAGGGGGAACTTACAATGAGCAGTTCTTC.

The chain recombines TRBV28 with TRBJ2-7; 10 bases align to TRBD2. V lost 7 bases, J lost 6 bases, and 12 bases stayed unmatched. Germline V gene data show CDR1 as MDHEN and CDR2 as SYDVKM. The CDR3 extends over 15 amino acids. The CDR3 protein is CASNPGSGRAFEQYF. Written as DNA, the CDR3 is TGTGCCAGCAACCCGGGGAGCGGGAGGGCCTTCGAGCAGTACTTC.

The chain recombines TRBV4-3 with TRBJ2-7; 8 nucleotides line up with TRBD2. The length of the CDR3 is 15 residues. Germline trimming cut 4 bases from V and 4 bases from J; bases unmatched to any gene: 9. Germline V gene lookup returns CDR1 LGHNA and CDR2 YSLEER. CDR3 residues: CASSLTAGAQYEQYF. The CDR3 DNA reads TGCGCCAGCAGCCTAACAGCGGGGGCCCAGTACGAGCAGTACTTC.

The genes are TRBV9 and TRBJ2-5; D unresolved. From germline, CDR1 is SGDLS and CDR2 YYNGEE. V lost 0 bases and J lost 5, with 14 bases in between. This CDR3 contains 15 residues. CDR3 region: CASSVGPNLRETQYF. CDR3 DNA: TGTGCCAGCAGCGTAGGTCCCAATCTACGGGAGACCCAGTACTTC. The full variable domain, rest sourced from reference TRBV9 and TRBJ2-5, is DSGVTQTPKHLITATGQRVTLRCSPRSGDLSVYWYQQSLDQGLQFLIQYYNGEERAKGNILERFSAQQFPDLHSELNLSSLELGDSALYFCASSVGPNLRETQYFGPGTRLLVL.

J is TRBJ1-4 and V is TRBV7-6; 10 bases line up with TRBD1. V trimming: 4 bases; J trimming: 5 bases; junction bases outside the gene matches: 4. The CDR3 is 15 residues long. Germline-derived CDR1 and CDR2 are SGHVS and FNYEAQ. The CDR3 DNA reads as TGTGCCAGCAGCTCAGGACAGGGGGGAAATGAAAAACTGTTTTTT. Translated: CASSSGQGGNEKLFF.

The CDR3 loop reads CSVAWIGDFTDTQYF. Here the CDR3 DNA reads TGCAGCGTTGCGTGGATCGGGGATTTCACAGATACGCAGTATTTT. The rearrangement uses TRBV29-1 and TRBJ2-3, with D tentatively TRBD2 (5 bases). V was shortened by 4 bases and J by 2 bases, with 16 bases between the two germline ends. The CDR3 has 15 residues. Germline CDR1 is SQVTM and CDR2 is ANQGSEA.

This chain joins TRBV5-1 and TRBJ2-3, with a tentative D call TRBD2 (5 bases). V lost 0 bases and J 4 bases, leaving 9 bases between the germline ends. Germline CDR1 reads SGHRS; CDR2 reads YFSETQ. The CDR3 spans 14 residues. DNA of the CDR3: TGCGCCAGCAGCTTGGGGCGGGCGTCAGATACGCAGTATTTT. Its translation is CASSLGRASDTQYF.

V and J are TRBV10-3 and TRBJ2-3; 10 bases are a match to TRBD2. The CDR3 consists of 17 residues. Germline V gives CDR1 ENHRY, CDR2 SYGVKD. V trimming: 0 bases; J trimming: 5 bases; junction bases outside the gene matches: 8. Written as DNA, the CDR3 is TGTGCCATCAGTGAGTCGGTTCCTAGCGGGGGAATAGATACGCAGTATTTT. It codes for CAISESVPSGGIDTQYF.

The chain has TRBV10-3 and TRBJ2-1, with a tentative D call TRBD2 (6 bases). Germline loops: CDR1 ENHRY, CDR2 SYGVKD. The CDR3 sequence is 15 residues long. V was cut by 4 bases and J by 3 bases, with 13 bases left in between. The CDR3 loop is CAISAERALYNEQFF. Written as DNA, the CDR3 is TGTGCCATCAGTGCAGAGCGGGCGCTCTACAATGAGCAGTTCTTC.